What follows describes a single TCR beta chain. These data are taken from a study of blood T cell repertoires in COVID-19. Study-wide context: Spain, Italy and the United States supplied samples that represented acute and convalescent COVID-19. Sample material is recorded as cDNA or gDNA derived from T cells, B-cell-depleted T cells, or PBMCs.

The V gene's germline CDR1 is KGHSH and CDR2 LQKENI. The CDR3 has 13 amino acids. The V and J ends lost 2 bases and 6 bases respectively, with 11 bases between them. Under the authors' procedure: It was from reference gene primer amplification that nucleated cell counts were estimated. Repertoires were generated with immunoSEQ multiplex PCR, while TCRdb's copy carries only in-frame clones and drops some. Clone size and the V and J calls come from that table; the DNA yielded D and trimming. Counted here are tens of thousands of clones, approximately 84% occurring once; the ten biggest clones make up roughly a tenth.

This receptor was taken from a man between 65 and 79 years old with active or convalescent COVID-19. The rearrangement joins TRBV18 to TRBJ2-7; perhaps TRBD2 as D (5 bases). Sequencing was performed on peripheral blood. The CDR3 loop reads CASSPEGTGEQYF. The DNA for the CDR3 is TGTGCCAGCTCACCAGAGGGTACGGGCGAGCAGTACTTC.